This T cell receptor (beta chain) emerged from a study of cytomegalovirus exposure and HLA in healthy donors. The wider study: About 80 million unique TCR sequences came from HLA-typed donors in an early release.

60 Vbeta and 13 Jbeta primers were used in PCR. Data came from immunoSEQ multiplex PCR; TCRdb stores just in-frame clones and leaves some out. The profile shows 200,000 to 250,000 clones, 60% to 80% of them singletons. Whole-study results and caveats: There were some V segments, including TRBV6-2 and TRBV6-3, excluded as indistinguishable.

Germline loops: CDR1 LNHDA, CDR2 SQIVND (reference sequence). The CDR3 consists of 14 residues. V was pared by 0 bases and J by 7 bases, with 3 bases of the junction left unmatched. This clone has a handful of counts. Its antigen is unidentified. This TCR was sampled from a woman aged 30 to 39 in good health and CMV-seronegative. The source material was PBMCs. The chain is built from TRBV19 and TRBJ2-1; 7 bases map to TRBD2. CDR3 residues: CASSIDRRGNEQFF. Here the CDR3 DNA reads TGTGCCAGTAGTATAGATAGGCGGGGGAATGAGCAGTTCTTC.